A selection of T cell receptor beta chains follows, all from one sample in a study of early stage breast cancer tumors. TCRdb keeps only in-frame clones here, not all; method: immunoSEQ multiplex PCR. In the table there are about 72,000 clones, under 85% of which are singletons. Specimen: blood. These receptors were obtained from a person aged 55 to 70 with breast cancer. Both conserved end residues are part of each CDR3. A D gene is named only where the DNA matches it firmly. Some rows mark clone size as missing; the rest say once, few, many or name a class of expanded clone.

size	J	D	V	DNA	CDR3
NA	TRBJ2-3	TRBD2	TRBV5-1	TGCGCCAGCAGCGTCTCTAGCGGGGGGGCAGATACGCAGTATTTT	CASSVSSGGADTQYF
NA	TRBJ2-2	NA	TRBV25-1	TGTGCCAGCAGTGAATACGCGGGTAGCGATTCCACCGGGGAGCTGTTTTTT	CASSEYAGSDSTGELFF
NA	TRBJ1-2	NA	TRBV10-3	TGTGCCATCAGTGAGTCCGATGGGGACTATGGCTACACCTTC	CAISESDGDYGYTF
once	TRBJ2-1	TRBD2	TRBV5-1	TGCGCCAGCAGCTTGCCCGGGAGGGAGGTTGAGCAGTTCTTC	CASSLPGREVEQFF
NA	TRBJ2-1	NA	TRBV30	TGTGCCTGGAGTGGGGGTTACAATGAGCAGTTCTTC	CAWSGGYNEQFF
once	TRBJ2-1	NA	TRBV29-1	TGCAGCGCAGGACAGCAGCAGTTCTTC	CSAGQQQFF
NA	TRBJ1-2	NA	TRBV12-2	TGTGCAAGTCGCTTAGCCTCTCCCGACTATGGCTACACCTTC	CASRLASPDYGYTF
once	TRBJ2-3	TRBD1	TRBV19	TGTGCCAGTAGTATCGGGACAGGGCAGACCCGATCGGGTACGCAGTATTTT	CASSIGTGQTRSGTQYF
NA	TRBJ2-1	TRBD2	TRBV28	TGTGCCAGCCTAGAAGCGGGGCGAGAGCAGTTCTTC	CASLEAGREQFF
NA	TRBJ1-2	NA	TRBV2	TGTGCCAGCAGTGATGCAGGGCCGGACTATGGCTACACCTTC	CASSDAGPDYGYTF